Below are 24 T cell receptor beta chains sequenced from a single sample in a study of blood T cell repertoires in COVID-19. Sequencing was performed with immunoSEQ multiplex PCR; in TCRdb, only in-frame clones are kept and a portion is missing. The sample consists of tens of thousands of clones, about 87% of them appearing once. Sequenced sample: peripheral blood. The receptor set was obtained from a human donor in a cohort sampled during active COVID-19.

The gene calls are TRBV27 and TRBJ1-2; 7 bases agree with TRBD1. With V trimmed by 6 bases and J by 3 bases, 4 bases remained unmatched. The CDR3 is 13 residues long. The germline V gene encodes CDR1 MNHEY and CDR2 SMNVEV (reference sequence). The CDR3 coding sequence is TGTGCCAGCAGCCAAGGGACAGACTATGGCTACACCTTC. Its protein product is CASSQGTDYGYTF.

The J gene is TRBJ2-2, the V gene TRBV7-9; TRBD2 agrees at 14 bases. Looked up from germline, CDR1 is SEHNR and CDR2 is FQNEAQ (reference sequence). J was trimmed by 4 bases and V by 8 bases; bases with no gene match: 3. The CDR3 totals 15 residues. For the CDR3, the DNA is TGTGCCAGCCGGACTAGCGGGAGGAGCACCGGGGAGCTGTTTTTT. Protein sequence: CASRTSGRSTGELFF.

The V gene is TRBV11-2, the J gene TRBJ2-2, with no clear D. Trimming took 0 bases from V and 8 from J, leaving 7 bases between them. This CDR3 has 13 residues. The V gene's germline CDR1 is SGHAT and CDR2 FQNNGV. CDR3: CASSLDLAGELFF. DNA of the CDR3: TGTGCCAGCAGCTTAGACTTGGCTGGGGAGCTGTTTTTT.

J is TRBJ2-6 and V is TRBV21-1; the table's D call, TRBD2, was not checked against the DNA. TRBV21-1 corresponds to a pseudogene. The CDR3 has 18 amino acids. The CDR3 spells CASSKRGGRGSGANVLTF. The CDR3 coding sequence is TGTGCCAGCAGCAAAAGGGGCGGGAGAGGATCTGGGGCCAACGTCCTGACTTTC.

The rearrangement links TRBV29-1 to TRBJ2-1, with a possible D match to TRBD1 (7 bases). V gave up 7 bases and J gave up 8 bases, with 24 bases separating them. Germline assignment: CDR1 SQVTM and CDR2 ANQGSEA. The CDR3 covers 15 residues. CDR3 nucleotide sequence: TGCAGCGCCGCGGGGAGACAGGGCCGTATCGATGAGCAGTTCTTC. It is translated as CSAAGRQGRIDEQFF.

The chain carries TRBV2 and TRBJ2-7, with D possibly matching TRBD1 (5 bases). The V end was cut by 6 bases, the J end by 2 bases, with 11 bases between. The CDR3 totals 13 residues. The V gene's germline CDR1 is SNHLY and CDR2 FYNNEI. The DNA of the CDR3 is TGTGCCAGCAGCAGGGAAGTAACCTACGAGCAGTACTTC. Amino acids: CASSREVTYEQYF.

The J gene is TRBJ2-7, the V gene TRBV7-2; weak D call: TRBD2 (6 bases). The V end lost 3 bases, the J end lost 3 bases, and 12 bases lay between the germline ends. The V gene's germline CDR1 is SGHTA and CDR2 FQGNSA. This CDR3 has 14 residues. The CDR3 DNA sequence: TGTGCCAGCAGCTTCCAGGGACTGTACTACGAGCAGTACTTC. Amino acid sequence: CASSFQGLYYEQYF.

This chain links TRBV29-1 with TRBJ2-7; 7 bases align to TRBD1. This CDR3 comprises 11 residues. In germline, CDR1 is SQVTM, CDR2 ANQGSEA. J was trimmed by 3 bases and V by 7 bases; bases with no gene match: 3. The CDR3 DNA is TGCAGCGCAGGACAGGTCTACGAGCAGTACTTC. It codes for CSAGQVYEQYF.

This clone has only a few counts. The J gene is TRBJ1-5, the V gene TRBV19; 7 bases are shared with TRBD1. The CDR3 runs to 15 residues. The V gene end was trimmed by 6 bases and the J gene end by 0 bases; junction bases not matched to a gene: 5. From germline, CDR1 is LNHDA and CDR2 SQIVND (reference sequence). The CDR3 DNA follows: TGTGCCAGTAGCGCGTCAGGGGGTAGCAATCAGCCCCAGCATTTT. Encoded protein: CASSASGGSNQPQHF.

The chain links TRBV4-1 to TRBJ2-5; D is possibly TRBD1 (6 bases). The germline V and J ends were trimmed by 6 bases and 5 bases, with 13 bases remaining between them. Germline CDR1 MGHRA, CDR2 YSYEKL. This CDR3 has 13 amino acids. CDR3 region: CASRGQGRETQYF. CDR3 sequence (DNA): TGCGCCAGCAGGGGTCAGGGGCGGGAGACCCAGTACTTC.

V is TRBV21-1 and J is TRBJ1-5; TRBD1 is taken as the D call from the table, unchecked against the DNA. TRBV21-1 is shown as a pseudogene. CDR3 length: 19 residues. CDR3 sequence: CASRARQDSPKGWDQPQHF. CDR3 in DNA: TGTGCCAGCCGTGCGCGGCAGGACAGTCCGAAGGGCTGGGATCAGCCCCAGCATTTT.

The V call is TRBV5-5, the J call TRBJ2-1, with 8 bases lining up with TRBD2. V shed 2 bases, J shed 4 bases, and the junction held 5 bases outside the gene matches. The CDR3 contains 15 residues. CDR1 SGHKS and CDR2 YYEKEE come from the germline V gene (reference sequence). The CDR3 DNA sequence: TGTGCCAGCAGCTTAGGGCGGGGGGATTACAATGAGCAGTTCTTC. It translates to CASSLGRGDYNEQFF.

This clone counts as medium-sized. At the DNA level, this CDR3 is encoded by other sequences in the same sample as well. This CDR3 reads CASSLGASGGRTDTQYF. The CDR3 coding sequence is TGTGCCAGCAGCTTAGGAGCTAGCGGGGGTCGGACAGATACGCAGTATTTT. This chain joins TRBV7-9 and TRBJ2-3; 10 nucleotides line up with TRBD2. Per the germline V gene, CDR1 is SEHNR and CDR2 is FQNEAQ (reference sequence). Germline trimming cut 1 base from V and 3 bases from J; bases unmatched to any gene: 7. The CDR3 contains 17 residues.

The chain has TRBV30 and TRBJ2-7, with 9 nucleotides matching TRBD1. This CDR3 is built from 15 residues. Germline CDR1 and CDR2: GTSNPN and SVGIG (reference sequence). Trimming took 7 bases from V and 7 from J; bases not matched to a gene: 17. In DNA form, the CDR3 reads TGTGCCTTAAAAACCAGGGACAGGGATTTAAGGGAGCAGTACTTC. Translating gives CALKTRDRDLREQYF.

In this sample, this clone is medium-sized. The chain combines TRBV7-6 with TRBJ1-3; the D is unclear. The CDR3 consists of 17 residues. The germline V gene has CDR1 SGHVS and CDR2 FNYEAQ. With 1 base removed from V and 0 bases from J, the gap between germline ends came to 13 bases. CDR3 amino acids: CASSLGGSRSSGNTIYF. The CDR3 DNA sequence: TGTGCCAGCAGCTTAGGAGGGAGCAGGTCCTCTGGAAACACCATATATTTT.

V is TRBV2 and J is TRBJ1-1; D is ambiguous. The CDR3 consists of 13 residues. Germline V gene lookup returns CDR1 SNHLY and CDR2 FYNNEI. Trimming took 2 bases from V and 3 from J, leaving 7 bases between them. The DNA of the CDR3 is TGTGCCAGCAGTGAAATCCGGGACACTGAAGCTTTCTTT. Translation: CASSEIRDTEAFF.

The chain couples TRBV19 to TRBJ1-1; no firm D call. Looked up from germline, CDR1 is LNHDA and CDR2 is SQIVND (reference sequence). The length of the CDR3 is 13 residues. V gave up 5 bases and J gave up 6 bases, with 13 bases separating them. The CDR3 loop reads CASSLSLGPEAFF. The CDR3 DNA sequence: TGTGCCAGTAGTCTGTCGCTGGGCCCTGAAGCTTTCTTT.

DNA of the CDR3: TGTGCCAGCAGTTCGGCCCGGGAGGGAACTGAAGCTTTCTTT. Translating gives CASSSAREGTEAFF. The J gene is TRBJ1-1, the V gene TRBV6-2 or TRBV6-3; D unresolved. This CDR3 spans 14 amino acids. V shed 4 bases and J shed 5 bases, with 14 bases lying between them. Germline-derived CDR1 and CDR2 are MNHEY and SVGEGT.

This clone has only one observation. The chain links TRBV30 to TRBJ2-1, with 10 bases matching TRBD1. V shed 8 bases and J 3 bases; nucleotides not matched to a gene: 4. The CDR3 loop spans 13 amino acids. CDR1 GTSNPN and CDR2 SVGIG come from the germline V gene (reference sequence). The DNA for the CDR3 is TGTGCCGGGACAGGGGACAGCTACAATGAGCAGTTCTTC. It codes for CAGTGDSYNEQFF.

This chain connects TRBV5-1 to TRBJ2-2; tentatively, D is TRBD1 (5 bases). The CDR3 has 11 residues. V lost 5 bases and J 6 bases, leaving 5 bases between the germline ends. CDR1 and CDR2 (germline): SGHRS, YFSETQ. CDR3 in amino acids: CASRGAGELFF. CDR3 coding DNA: TGCGCCAGCAGAGGGGCCGGGGAGCTGTTTTTT.

The V call is TRBV9, the J call TRBJ1-1; TRBD1 is a possible D gene (5 bases). CDR3 size: 16 residues. Per the germline V gene, CDR1 is SGDLS and CDR2 is YYNGEE. The ends were cut back, 3 bases at V and 1 base at J, with 16 bases in the middle. The CDR3 spells CASSEAPGVANTEAFF. The CDR3 nucleotides read TGTGCCAGCAGCGAGGCCCCGGGGGTAGCGAACACTGAAGCTTTCTTT.

In nucleotides, the CDR3 is TGCAGCGTGTCAACAGGAAACTACGAGCAGTACTTC. Translated: CSVSTGNYEQYF. The chain carries TRBV29-1 and TRBJ2-7, with D perhaps TRBD1 (5 bases). V lost 6 bases and J 3 bases, leaving 12 bases between the germline ends. From germline, CDR1 is SQVTM and CDR2 ANQGSEA. The CDR3 consists of 12 residues.

V is TRBV7-2 and J is TRBJ2-1; a weak D match, TRBD2 (6 bases). The V end was cut by 5 bases, the J end by 5 bases, with 19 bases between. The CDR3 spans 16 residues. Germline loops: CDR1 SGHTA, CDR2 FQGNSA. This CDR3 is CASSPSMRIADNEQFF. CDR3 coding DNA: TGTGCCAGCAGCCCCTCTATGAGAATAGCGGACAATGAGCAGTTCTTC.

This chain links TRBV5-6 with TRBJ2-7; D not certain. This CDR3 is built from 12 residues. V was cut by 5 bases and J by 0 bases, with 6 bases left in between. Germline CDR1 SGHDT, CDR2 YYEEEE. CDR3 protein: CASSRVSYEQYF. The CDR3 DNA follows: TGTGCCAGCAGTCGTGTCTCCTACGAGCAGTACTTC.